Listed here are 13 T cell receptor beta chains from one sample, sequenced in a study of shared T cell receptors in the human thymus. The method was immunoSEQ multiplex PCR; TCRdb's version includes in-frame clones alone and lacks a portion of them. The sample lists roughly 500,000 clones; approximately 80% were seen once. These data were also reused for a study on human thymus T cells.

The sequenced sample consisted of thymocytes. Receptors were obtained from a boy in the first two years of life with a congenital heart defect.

The CDR3 nucleotides read TGCGCCAGCAGCCAGGAGGGGGGGGACAGGGGACTAGCGGGAGGTTACAATGAGCAGTTCTTC. This gives the protein CASSQEGGDRGLAGGYNEQFF. V and J are TRBV4-3 and TRBJ2-1; 15 positions match TRBD2. V lost 3 bases, J lost 4 bases, and 16 bases stayed unmatched. CDR1 LGHNA and CDR2 YSLEER come from the germline V gene. There are 21 residues in the CDR3.

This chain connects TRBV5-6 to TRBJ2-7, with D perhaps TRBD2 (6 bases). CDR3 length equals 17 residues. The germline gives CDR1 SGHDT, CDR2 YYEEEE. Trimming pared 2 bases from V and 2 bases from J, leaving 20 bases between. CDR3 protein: CASSFYGTPEGTYEQYF. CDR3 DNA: TGTGCCAGCAGCTTCTACGGGACTCCCGAAGGGACCTACGAGCAGTACTTC.

The CDR3 protein is CASSQGTSRERETQYF. In DNA form, the CDR3 reads TGCGCCAGCAGCCAAGGGACTAGTCGGGAGAGAGAGACCCAGTACTTC. V gene TRBV4-3 combines with J gene TRBJ2-5; 7 nucleotides agree with TRBD2. CDR1 is LGHNA and CDR2 is YSLEER in the germline V gene. With V trimmed by 1 base and J by 4 bases, 9 bases remained unmatched. The CDR3 runs to 16 residues.

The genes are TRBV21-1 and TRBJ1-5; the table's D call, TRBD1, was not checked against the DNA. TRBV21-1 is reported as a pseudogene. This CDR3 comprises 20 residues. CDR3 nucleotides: TGTGCCAGCAGCCAGGGATGGGACAGGGGGCCGGGGAATAGCAATCAGCCCCAGCATTTT. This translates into CASSQGWDRGPGNSNQPQHF.

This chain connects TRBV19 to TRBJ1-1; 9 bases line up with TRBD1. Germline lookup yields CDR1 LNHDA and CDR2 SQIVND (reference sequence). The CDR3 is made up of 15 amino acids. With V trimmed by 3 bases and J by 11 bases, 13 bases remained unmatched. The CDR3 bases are TGTGCCAGTAGTATCGGGGACAGGGAGTTCCTTCGGGCTTTCTTT. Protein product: CASSIGDREFLRAFF.

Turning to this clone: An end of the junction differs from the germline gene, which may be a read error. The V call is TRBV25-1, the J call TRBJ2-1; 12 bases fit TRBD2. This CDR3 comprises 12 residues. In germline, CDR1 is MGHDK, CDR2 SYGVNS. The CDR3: CASSGTSGNGVF. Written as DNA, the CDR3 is TGTGCCAGCAGTGGGACTAGCGGGAATGGAGTCTTC.

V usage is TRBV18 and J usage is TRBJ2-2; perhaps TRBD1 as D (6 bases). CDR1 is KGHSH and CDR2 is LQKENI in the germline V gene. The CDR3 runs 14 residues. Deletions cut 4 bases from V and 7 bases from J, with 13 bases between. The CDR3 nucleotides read TGTGCCAGCTCACTTATCAGGGGTGACGGGGAGCTGTTTTTT. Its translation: CASSLIRGDGELFF.

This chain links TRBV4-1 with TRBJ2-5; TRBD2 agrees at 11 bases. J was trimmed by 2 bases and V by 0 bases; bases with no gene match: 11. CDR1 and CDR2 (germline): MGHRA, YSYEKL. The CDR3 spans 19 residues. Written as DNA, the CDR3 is TGCGCCAGCAGCCAAGATCGGGGGGAGGGGACTAGCGGTCAAGAGACCCAGTACTTC. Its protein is CASSQDRGEGTSGQETQYF.

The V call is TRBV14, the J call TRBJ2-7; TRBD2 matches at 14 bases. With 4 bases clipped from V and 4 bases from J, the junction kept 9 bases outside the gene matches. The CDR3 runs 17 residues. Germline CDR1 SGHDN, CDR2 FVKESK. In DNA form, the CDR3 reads TGTGCCAGCAGCCCCATGACTAGCGGGAGGGCCTTGTACGAGCAGTACTTC. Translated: CASSPMTSGRALYEQYF.

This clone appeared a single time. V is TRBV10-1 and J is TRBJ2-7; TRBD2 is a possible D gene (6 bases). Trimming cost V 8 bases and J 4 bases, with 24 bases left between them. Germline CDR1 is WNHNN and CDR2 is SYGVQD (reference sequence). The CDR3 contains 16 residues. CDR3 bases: TGCGCCAGCCCCCCCCGACCGGGCGGGGACGGGTACGAGCAGTACTTC. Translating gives CASPPRPGGDGYEQYF.

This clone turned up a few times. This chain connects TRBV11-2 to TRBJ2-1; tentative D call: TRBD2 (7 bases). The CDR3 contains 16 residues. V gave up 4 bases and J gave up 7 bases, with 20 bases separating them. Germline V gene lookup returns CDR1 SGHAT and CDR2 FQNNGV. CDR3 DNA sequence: TGTGCCAGCAGCTCGACCGGGGGGCCGGCGAGGAATGAGCAGTTCTTC. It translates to CASSSTGGPARNEQFF.

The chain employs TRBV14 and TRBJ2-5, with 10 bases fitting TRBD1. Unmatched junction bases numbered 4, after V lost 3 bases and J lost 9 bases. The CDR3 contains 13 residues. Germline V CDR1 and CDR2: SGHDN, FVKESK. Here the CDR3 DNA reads TGTGCCAGCAGCCAGGGACAGGGGACGGCCCAGTACTTC. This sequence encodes CASSQGQGTAQYF.

CDR3 residues: CASSLGLAVYEQYF. Here the CDR3 DNA reads TGTGCCAGCAGCCTGGGACTAGCGGTATACGAGCAGTACTTC. V gene TRBV2 combines with J gene TRBJ2-7, with 11 positions matching TRBD2. CDR1 and CDR2 (germline): SNHLY, FYNNEI. Trimming took 6 bases from V and 4 from J; bases not matched to a gene: 5. The CDR3 runs 14 residues.